This T cell receptor beta chain was identified in a study of control samples from healthy donors and cancer patients. TCRdb keeps only in-frame clones here, not all; method: immunoSEQ multiplex PCR. Of about 39,000 clones in the sample, around four fifths were seen once. CDR1 is KGHSH and CDR2 is LQKENI in the germline V gene. After removal of 3 bases from V and 4 bases from J, the junction contained 5 bases not matched to a gene. The CDR3 spans 15 residues. The source of this sequence is a man aged 55 to 70 in good health. The chain has TRBV18 and TRBJ2-5; 10 bases line up with TRBD1. The specimen was blood. CDR3 coding DNA: TGTGCCAGCTCACCGGGACAGGGGTTCGGAGAGACCCAGTACTTC. This translates into CASSPGQGFGETQYF.